This is a list of T cell receptor beta chains from one sample in a study of identical twins. TCRdb recomputed calls from the 5' RACE reads with MiXCR, one row per CDR3 protein. Of 500,000 or so distinct CDR3 sequences listed, 20% to 25% are singletons. This sample was shared with a second study, whose subject was T cells expressing NK-cell markers.

Sequenced material: CD4+ T cells sorted from blood. All receptors derive from a woman aged 18-30 years in good health. Both conserved end residues are trimmed from each CDR3. Rows give clone size only sometimes, using once, few, many, or a class for an expanded clone.

j_gene	abundance	v_gene	CDR3aa
TRBJ1-2	NA	TRBV12-3/TRBV12-4	ASSHGDGNYGYT
TRBJ2-5	few	TRBV5-5	ASSYDREETQY
TRBJ1-4	few	TRBV20-1	SASGQGGEKLF
TRBJ2-5	few	TRBV10-1	ASSDRPTETQY
TRBJ2-5	NA	TRBV12-3/TRBV12-4	ASRKGLASVETQY
TRBJ2-3	NA	TRBV5-3	ARASRADTQY
TRBJ2-1	many	TRBV29-1	SVETGVGDEQF
TRBJ2-5	NA	TRBV10-3	AISEGQPSQETQY
TRBJ1-1	NA	TRBV12-3/TRBV12-4	ASIRHDMNTEAF
TRBJ1-6	once	TRBV27	ASSLTVYNSPLH
TRBJ1-1	many	TRBV6-1	ASTGGSMNTEAF
TRBJ2-4	few	TRBV12-3/TRBV12-4	ASSFNNAKNIQY
TRBJ2-7	many	TRBV12-3/TRBV12-4	ASSLQDYEQY
TRBJ2-3	NA	TRBV5-1	ASRSGTSTDTQY
TRBJ2-4	NA	TRBV6-2/TRBV6-3	ASRAPSRNIQY
TRBJ2-4	NA	TRBV5-1	ASSLELGGTNLAKNIQY
TRBJ2-5	NA	TRBV20-1	SSHGRAQETQY
TRBJ2-7	NA	TRBV28	ASSLPWHGGSYEQY
TRBJ1-1	many	TRBV27	ASSLSASRFMNTEAF
TRBJ2-1	NA	TRBV12-3/TRBV12-4	ASSRGQEIAEQF
TRBJ2-3	few	TRBV7-2	ASRKPGTTDTQY
TRBJ2-3	NA	TRBV3-1	ASSSTGAYTQY
TRBJ2-1	few	TRBV5-1	ASRSGGRANEQF
TRBJ1-1	few	TRBV5-1	ASSGRTDNTEAF
TRBJ2-1	NA	TRBV10-2	ASRFSGGAHNEQF
TRBJ1-3	many	TRBV20-1	SARPRDRINSGNTIY
TRBJ2-3	NA	TRBV5-1	ASSLVASPDTQY
TRBJ2-7	few	TRBV9	ASSVAGDGSYEQY
TRBJ1-1	many	TRBV6-5	ASSYSSRAEAF
TRBJ2-3	many	TRBV20-1	SARGEGGRGSSTDTQY
TRBJ2-3	few	TRBV20-1	SARVAELPDTQY
TRBJ2-3	NA	TRBV11-3	ASSLGLAARTDTQY
TRBJ1-1	NA	TRBV25-1	ASSASGIRAF
TRBJ2-7	many	TRBV20-1	SARGPRNEQY
TRBJ2-1	few	TRBV10-3	AATSGRRQF
TRBJ2-3	NA	TRBV4-2	ASSQERGGDITDTQY
TRBJ2-7	NA	TRBV2	ASMVNLGEQY
TRBJ1-1	NA	TRBV10-1	ASSGRAENQAF
TRBJ1-5	NA	TRBV20-1	SARERTGVQPQH
TRBJ2-1	NA	TRBV6-2/TRBV6-3	ASSSVEVGSQF
TRBJ1-4	NA	TRBV6-5	ASSYSGEEKLF
TRBJ2-1	few	TRBV20-1	TARLAGIPRGEQF
TRBJ2-1	few	TRBV7-9	ASSSEDFREQF
TRBJ2-1	few	TRBV7-2	ASSLGAQPTYNEQF
TRBJ2-7	NA	TRBV7-2	ASSLINYEQY
TRBJ1-1	many	TRBV20-1	SAGDTEAF
TRBJ2-7	few	TRBV5-1	ASSLGQPQNEQY
TRBJ1-6	NA	TRBV2	ASSGPGRNSPLH
TRBJ2-6	few	TRBV7-9	ASSPGTAVSGANVLT
TRBJ2-1	NA	TRBV14	ASSALVPF
TRBJ2-7	few	TRBV7-2	ASSQPGQGHHGEQY
TRBJ1-5	many	TRBV12-3/TRBV12-4	ASSPRGHNQPQH
TRBJ1-5	many	TRBV29-1	SVRVGGEGNQPQH
TRBJ1-2	few	TRBV5-6	ASSLSPGTNYGYT
TRBJ1-2	NA	TRBV9	ASSPHGGYGYT
TRBJ2-3	NA	TRBV10-3	AISDQAGQGVDTQY
TRBJ2-2	few	TRBV6-5	ASSYSKTGGTGELF
TRBJ2-2	NA	TRBV9	ASSVGAGTNTGELF
TRBJ2-3	few	TRBV20-1	SAPLGGTDTQY